This T cell receptor (beta chain) comes out of a study of CD8 T cells in ankylosing spondylitis. The study, taken as a whole, reports: It was reported that disease-linked clones were significantly enriched in matched ankylosing spondylitis synovial fluid. Ankylosing spondylitis blood appeared to carry a characteristic TCR beta motif of roughly 8 highly homologous variants.

With regard to this clonotype: Antigen specificity is unknown.

Germline trimming cut 4 bases from V and 2 bases from J; bases unmatched to any gene: 8. From germline, CDR1 is DFQATT and CDR2 SNEGSKA (reference sequence). The CDR3 runs 15 residues. Via MiXCR, TCRdb re-called the 5' RACE reads, giving one row per CDR3 protein. In the table there are hundreds of thousands of distinct CDR3 sequences, 12% of which are singletons. The rearrangement uses TRBV20-1 and TRBJ2-5; 9 bases are shared with TRBD2. Sequenced material: blood, either unsorted or a sorted T cell fraction (not recorded which). The sequence was collected from a male donor with ankylosing spondylitis. In nucleotides, the CDR3 is TGCAGTGCTAAGCCGTCTAGCGGGGATCAAGAGACCCAGTACTTC. Encoded protein: CSAKPSSGDQETQYF.